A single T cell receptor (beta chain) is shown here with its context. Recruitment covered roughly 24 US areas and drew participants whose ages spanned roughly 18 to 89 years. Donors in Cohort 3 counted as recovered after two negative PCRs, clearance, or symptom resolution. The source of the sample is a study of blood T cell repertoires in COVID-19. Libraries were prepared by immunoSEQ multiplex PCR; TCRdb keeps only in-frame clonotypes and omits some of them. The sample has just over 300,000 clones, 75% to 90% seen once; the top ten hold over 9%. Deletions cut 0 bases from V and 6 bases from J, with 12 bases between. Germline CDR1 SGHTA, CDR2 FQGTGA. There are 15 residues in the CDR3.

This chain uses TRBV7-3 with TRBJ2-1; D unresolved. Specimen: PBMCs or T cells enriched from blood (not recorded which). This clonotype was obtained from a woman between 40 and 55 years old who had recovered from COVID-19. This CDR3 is CASSLTSGLSNEQFF. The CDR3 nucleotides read TGTGCCAGCAGCTTAACCTCAGGTTTGTCCAATGAGCAGTTCTTC.